The 2 T cell receptor beta chains given below trace back to one sample, sequenced in a study of response to subunit inactivated influenza vaccine. TCRdb re-derived calls from the RT-PCR reads in MiXCR, one entry per CDR3 protein. This table has roughly 710,000 distinct CDR3 sequences, around 15% appearing once. The sample in question was PBMCs from blood, obtained about 14 days before vaccination. All receptors derive from a man over 45 who received an inactivated influenza vaccine.

As to this clonotype: A read error may produce the germline difference seen at one junction end. This sequence joins TRBV7-6 and TRBJ2-1; 8 bases are shared with TRBD2. Germline V gene sequence: CDR1 SGHVS, CDR2 FNYEAQ. The CDR3 runs to 16 residues. Here the CDR3 reads CASSLVPGGPHNEQLF. CDR3 coding DNA: TGTGCCAGCAGCTTAGTACCGGGAGGGCCGCACAATGAGCAGCTCTTC.

V and J are TRBV7-9 and TRBJ1-1; TRBD1 matches 10 bases. CDR1 and CDR2 (germline): SEHNR, FQNEAQ (reference sequence). Trimming took 7 bases from V and 4 from J; bases not matched to a gene: 15. The CDR3 sequence is 17 residues long. The CDR3 DNA sequence: TGTGCCAGCAACTACCTCGGGACAGGGGTTTGGGGCACTGAAGCTTTCTTT. Translation: CASNYLGTGVWGTEAFF.